This T cell receptor (beta chain) was profiled in a study of blood T cell repertoires in COVID-19. About the research overall: In each case, the material was cDNA or gDNA derived from T cells, B-cell-depleted T cells, or PBMCs.

The V gene's germline CDR1 is KGHSH and CDR2 LQKENI. The length of the CDR3 is 13 residues. The V end was cut by 2 bases, the J end by 8 bases, with 10 bases between. In the original workflow: Reference gene primers were amplified, and this amplification served to estimate nucleated cell counts. The repertoire was sequenced with immunoSEQ multiplex PCR; TCRdb's copy has only in-frame clones and lacks some. From that table come the V and J calls and clone size; the DNA was used to work out D and trimming. The repertoire has around 58,000 clones, roughly 85% of them found once; the top ten carry approximately 5%.

The rearrangement joins TRBV18 to TRBJ2-1, with D tentatively TRBD2 (6 bases). The TCR comes from a human donor in a cohort sampled during active COVID-19. The specimen sequenced was peripheral blood. The CDR3 DNA is TGTGCCAGCTCACCAATAGGGGACTATGAGCAGTTCTTC. It specifies CASSPIGDYEQFF. Filled out from reference TRBV18 and TRBJ2-1, the complete variable domain reads NAGVMQNPRHLVRRRGQEARLRCSPMKGHSHVYWYRQLPEEGLKFMVYLQKENIIDESGMPKERFSAEFPKEGPSILRIQQVVRGDSAAYFCASSPIGDYEQFFGPGTRLTVL.